This T cell receptor beta chain was identified during a study of T-cell memory formation after mild COVID-19. The CDR3 has 15 residues. With 0 bases removed from V and 0 bases from J, the gap between germline ends came to 9 bases. CDR1 is SGHRS, CDR2 YFSETQ, per germline. TCRdb processed the 5' RACE reads anew with MiXCR; each CDR3 protein has one entry. Of around 310,000 distinct CDR3 sequences listed, 15% to 20% are singletons. This TCR came from a man aged 18 to 35 who had mild COVID-19 (a few samples of this study predate the infection). Cell type and time point are not known. The chain couples TRBV5-1 to TRBJ1-1, with D possibly TRBD1 on 5 matching bases. Sequencing was performed on PBMCs or a T cell subset sorted from them (not recorded which). CDR3 amino acids: CASSLEGRMNTEAFF. The CDR3 DNA sequence: TGCGCCAGCAGCTTGGAGGGGAGAATGAACACTGAAGCTTTCTTT. The full variable domain, rest sourced from reference TRBV5-1 and TRBJ1-1, is KAGVTQTPRYLIKTRGQQVTLSCSPISGHRSVSWYQQTPGQGLQFLFEYFSETQRNKGNFPGRFSGRQFSNSRSEMNVSTLELGDSALYLCASSLEGRMNTEAFFGQGTRLTVV.